This T cell receptor beta chain was identified during a study of Graves' ophthalmopathy and Graves' hyperthyroidism. Turning to the study itself: Specimen type is peripheral blood, obtained at initial diagnosis before any treatment. Notes on the study in general: The authors also found most expanded thyroid clonotypes above 0.001 frequency in blood.

This clonotype was seen a few times. The target antigen is unknown. RNA served as the template for amplifying TCR beta CDR3 regions. First-round RT-PCR used HTBI primers; second-round multiplex PCR followed. MiXCR, run by TCRdb on the multiplex PCR reads, gives a single entry per CDR3 protein. The sample lists about 700,000 distinct CDR3 sequences; 40% were seen once. Looked up from germline, CDR1 is MNHEY and CDR2 is SVGEGT. Trimming removed 5 bases from V and 3 bases from J; junction bases left unmatched: 5. This CDR3 is built from 14 residues. Moderate-to-severe activity, with CAS ≥3, NOSPECS ≥4 and duration under 3 months, characterized the donors with ophthalmopathy. Ineligible for inclusion were patients with other autoimmune diseases, uncontrolled infections, pregnancy or lactation.

The chain joins TRBV6-2 or TRBV6-3 to TRBJ2-7, with TRBD1 identical over 9 bases. Sequenced material: peripheral blood. This TCR was recovered from an adult man with Graves' ophthalmopathy. The DNA for the CDR3 is TGTGCCAGCAGTGGACCGGGACAGGGCTACGAGCAGTACTTC. This translates into CASSGPGQGYEQYF.